Each of the 7 T cell receptor beta chains below was sequenced from the same sample in a study of cytomegalovirus exposure and HLA in healthy donors. PCR amplification relied on 60 Vbeta primers (plus 13 Jbeta primers). Some clones are missing from TCRdb's copy, which holds only in-frame ones; the method was immunoSEQ multiplex PCR. The profile covers approximately 99,000 clones, with around three quarters appearing a single time and approximately 3.3% taken by the ten largest. Sequencing used PBMCs. The source is a male donor in good health and CMV-seropositive.

CDR3 loop: CASKRQGNSPLHF. The CDR3 DNA reads as TGTGCCAGTAAAAGGCAGGGTAATTCACCCCTCCACTTT. This rearrangement joins TRBV19 to TRBJ1-6; D perhaps matches TRBD1 (5 bases). The germline V gene has CDR1 LNHDA and CDR2 SQIVND (reference sequence). The CDR3 length is 13 residues. V was clipped by 7 bases and J by 6 bases, with 10 bases between them.

A few counts support this clone. The chain carries TRBV6-6 and TRBJ1-2; TRBD1 is a possible D gene (5 bases). The V gene lost 10 bases and the J gene lost 2 bases, with 14 bases spanning the gap. The CDR3 consists of 13 residues. CDR1 is MNHNY and CDR2 is SVGAGI in the germline V gene (reference sequence). The CDR3, as DNA: TGTGCCACCTCATTACAGGAGAACTATGGCTACACCTTC. Amino acid sequence: CATSLQENYGYTF.

This chain links TRBV30 with TRBJ1-2; the D gene is possibly TRBD1 (5 bases). The germline CDR1 and CDR2 sequences are GTSNPN and SVGIG (reference sequence). The CDR3 loop spans 18 amino acids. Deletions cut 1 base from V and 0 bases from J, with 21 bases between. The chain's CDR3 is CAWSAPTAWDFTNYGYTF. The CDR3 DNA follows: TGTGCCTGGAGTGCCCCGACAGCCTGGGATTTTACTAACTATGGCTACACCTTC. Full variable domain (remainder filled in from reference TRBV30 and TRBJ1-2): SQTIHQWPATLVQPVGSPLSLECTVEGTSNPNLYWYRQAAGRGLQLLFYSVGIGQISSEVPQNLSASRPQDRQFILSSKKLLLSDSGFYLCAWSAPTAWDFTNYGYTFGSGTRLTVV.

The chain recombines TRBV4-3 with TRBJ1-5, with 8 bases identical to TRBD1. Germline V gene sequence: CDR1 LGHNA, CDR2 YSLEER. Trimming removed 3 bases from V and 0 bases from J; junction bases left unmatched: 1. The CDR3 runs to 15 residues. CDR3 nucleotides: TGCGCCAGCAGCCAGGGGACAGGTAGCAATCAGCCCCAGCATTTT. It specifies CASSQGTGSNQPQHF.

The chain is built from TRBV4-1 and TRBJ2-7; possible D gene TRBD2, 6 bases. V gave up 1 base and J gave up 0 bases, with 10 bases separating them. Looked up from germline, CDR1 is MGHRA and CDR2 is YSYEKL. The CDR3 is made up of 15 amino acids. In nucleotides, the CDR3 is TGCGCCAGCAGCCAAGGGAGGGCCCCCTCCTACGAGCAGTACTTC. Its translation is CASSQGRAPSYEQYF.

This chain connects TRBV28 to TRBJ1-2, with TRBD1 as a possible D gene (6 bases). Germline-derived CDR1 and CDR2 are MDHEN and SYDVKM. This CDR3 contains 12 residues. The ends were cut back, 7 bases at V and 8 bases at J, with 14 bases in the middle. Written as DNA, the CDR3 is TGTGCCAGCACCATACAGGGTCAAGGCTACACCTTC. This sequence encodes CASTIQGQGYTF.

The chain joins TRBV27 to TRBJ2-7; 7 bases are a match to TRBD1. CDR3 length equals 14 residues. V dropped 2 bases and J dropped 0; count of bases not matched to a gene: 1. Germline lookup yields CDR1 MNHEY and CDR2 SMNVEV (reference sequence). The CDR3 loop reads CASSLPGGSYEQYF. The CDR3 region has the DNA TGTGCCAGCAGTTTACCAGGGGGCTCCTACGAGCAGTACTTC.